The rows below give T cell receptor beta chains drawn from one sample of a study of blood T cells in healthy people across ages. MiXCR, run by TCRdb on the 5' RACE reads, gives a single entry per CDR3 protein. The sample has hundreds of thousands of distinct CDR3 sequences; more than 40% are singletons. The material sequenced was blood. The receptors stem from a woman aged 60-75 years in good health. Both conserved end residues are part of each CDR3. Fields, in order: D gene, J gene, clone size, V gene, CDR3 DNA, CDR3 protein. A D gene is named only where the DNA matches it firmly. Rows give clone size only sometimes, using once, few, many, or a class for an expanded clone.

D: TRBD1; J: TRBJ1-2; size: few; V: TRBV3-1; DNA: TGTGCCAGCAGCCAAGGGGACAGTTGGGGCTACACCTTC; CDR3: CASSQGDSWGYTF
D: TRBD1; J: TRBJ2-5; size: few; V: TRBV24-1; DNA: TGTGCCACCAGTGATTTCTTACAGGGGGCGGAGACCCAGTACTTC; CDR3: CATSDFLQGAETQYF
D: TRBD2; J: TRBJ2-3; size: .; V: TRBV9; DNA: TGTGCCAGCAGCGTAGGAGCGGGGGAAAAGGATACGCAGTATTTT; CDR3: CASSVGAGEKDTQYF
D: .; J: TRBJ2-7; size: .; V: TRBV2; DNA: TGTGCCAGCAGGGAAGAGGTCCTTCTGGAGCAGTACTTC; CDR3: CASREEVLLEQYF
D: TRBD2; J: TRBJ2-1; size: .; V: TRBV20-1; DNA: TGCAGTGCCCAAGGGAATAGTCTAGCGGGATACAATGAGCAGTTCTTC; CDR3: CSAQGNSLAGYNEQFF
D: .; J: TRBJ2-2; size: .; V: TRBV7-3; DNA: TGTGCCAGCAGCCCCACCGGGGTATCGAACACCGGGGAGCTGTTTTTT; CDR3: CASSPTGVSNTGELFF
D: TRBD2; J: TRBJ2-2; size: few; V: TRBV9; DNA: TGTGCCAGCAGCGTGTCCCGCGGGGGCGGGGAGCTGTTTTTT; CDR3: CASSVSRGGGELFF
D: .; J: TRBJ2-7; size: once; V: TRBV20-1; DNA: TGCAGTGCTAGAGGTTGGGGACCGGGTAGTATGTCCTACAATGAGCAGTACTTC; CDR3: CSARGWGPGSMSYNEQYF
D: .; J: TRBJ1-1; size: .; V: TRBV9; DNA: TGTGCCAGCAGCGCCCATAAGAACACTGAAGCTTTCTTT; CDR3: CASSAHKNTEAFF
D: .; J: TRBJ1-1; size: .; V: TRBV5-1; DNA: TGCGCCAGCAGCTTGGCGGATACAGGGTCCCCTTTAAGTGAAGCTTTCTTT; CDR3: CASSLADTGSPLSEAFF
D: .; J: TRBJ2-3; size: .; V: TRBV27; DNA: TGTGCCAGCAGTGTATCTTCCGCAGATACGCAGTATTTT; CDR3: CASSVSSADTQYF
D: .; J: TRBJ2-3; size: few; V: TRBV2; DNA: TGTGCCAGCAGTGACGAACTAACAGATACGCAGTATTTT; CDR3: CASSDELTDTQYF
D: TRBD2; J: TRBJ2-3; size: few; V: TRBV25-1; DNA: TGTGCCAGCAGTGAAGTAGGAGCGGGAGTCGCGGATACGCAGTATTTT; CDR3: CASSEVGAGVADTQYF
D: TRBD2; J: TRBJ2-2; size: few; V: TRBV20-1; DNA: TGCAGTGCCAGCGGGACTAGCGGGATTGGTACCGGGGAGCTGTTTTTT; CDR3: CSASGTSGIGTGELFF